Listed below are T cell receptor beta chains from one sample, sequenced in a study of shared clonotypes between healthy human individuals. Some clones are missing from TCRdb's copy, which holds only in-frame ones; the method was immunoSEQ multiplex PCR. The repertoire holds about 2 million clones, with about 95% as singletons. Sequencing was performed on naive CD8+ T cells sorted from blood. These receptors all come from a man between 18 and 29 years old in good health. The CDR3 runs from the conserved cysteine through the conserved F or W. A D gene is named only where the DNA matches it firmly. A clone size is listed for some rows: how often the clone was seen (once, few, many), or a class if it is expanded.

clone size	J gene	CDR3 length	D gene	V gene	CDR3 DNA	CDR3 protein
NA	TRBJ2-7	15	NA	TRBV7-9	TGTGCCAGCAGCCACGGGACATCGGACCCCTACGAGCAGTACTTC	CASSHGTSDPYEQYF
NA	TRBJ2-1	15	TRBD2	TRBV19	TGTGCCAGTAGTGCGGGAGAAAATGGGCGCAATGAGCAGTTCTTC	CASSAGENGRNEQFF
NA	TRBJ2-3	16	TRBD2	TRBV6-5	TGTGCCAGCAGTTATGGGATAGCGGGAGGCGCGGATACGCAGTATTTT	CASSYGIAGGADTQYF
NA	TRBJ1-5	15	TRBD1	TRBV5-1	TGCGCCAGCAGCTTGGGGCAGGGGGCTGGTCAGCCCCAGCATTTT	CASSLGQGAGQPQHF
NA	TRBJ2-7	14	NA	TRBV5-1	TGCGCCAGCAGCTACGGGACCGCTTCCTACGAGCAGTACTTC	CASSYGTASYEQYF
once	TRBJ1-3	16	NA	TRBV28	TGTGCCAGCAGTTCCAGGACCTCGCTCTCTGGAAACACCATATATTTT	CASSSRTSLSGNTIYF
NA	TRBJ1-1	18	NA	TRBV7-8	TGTGCCAGCAGCTTAGCGCTCGGGGGAGGGACCATGAACACTGAAGCTTTCTTT	CASSLALGGGTMNTEAFF
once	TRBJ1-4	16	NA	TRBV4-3	TGCGCCAGCAGCCAAGATTTGGGGAGCCCTAGGGAAAAACTGTTTTTT	CASSQDLGSPREKLFF
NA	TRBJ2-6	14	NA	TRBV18	TGTGCCAGCTCGACAGACTCTGGGGCCAACGTCCTGACTTTC	CASSTDSGANVLTF
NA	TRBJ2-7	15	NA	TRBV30	TGTGCCTGGAGTGGGGTGACACTCCTTTCCTACGAGCAGTACTTC	CAWSGVTLLSYEQYF
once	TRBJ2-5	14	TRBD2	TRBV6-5	TGTGCCAGCAGCCTTGCCGGGGGGCAAGAGACCCAGTACTTC	CASSLAGGQETQYF
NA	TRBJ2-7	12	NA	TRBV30	TGTGCCTGGAGTGTACTGACCTACGAGCAGTACTTC	CAWSVLTYEQYF
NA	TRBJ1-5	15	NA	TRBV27	TGTGCCAGCAGTCCGACAGGTTCTCGTAATCAGCCCCAGCATTTT	CASSPTGSRNQPQHF
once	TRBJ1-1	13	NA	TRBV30	TGTGCCTGGAGTGTCTTAGGCGAGACTGAAGCTTTCTTT	CAWSVLGETEAFF
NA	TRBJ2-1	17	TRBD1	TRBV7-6	TGTGCCTGCCCGTCAGTCGGGGACAGGGGAGGATGCAATGAGCAGTTCTTC	CACPSVGDRGGCNEQFF
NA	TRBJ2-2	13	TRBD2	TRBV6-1	TGTGCCAGCACTAGCGGGAGGACCGGGGAGCTGTTTTTT	CASTSGRTGELFF
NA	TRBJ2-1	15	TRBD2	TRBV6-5	TGTGCCAGCAGTTCCCTACGCTTCCGCGGGAGTGAGCAGTTCTTC	CASSSLRFRGSEQFF
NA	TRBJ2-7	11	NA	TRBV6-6	TGTGCCAGCAGTTCTCGATGGGAGCAGTACTTC	CASSSRWEQYF
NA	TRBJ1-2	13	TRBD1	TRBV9	TGTGCCAGCAGCGGCGGGACAGGGGTCGGCTACACCTTC	CASSGGTGVGYTF
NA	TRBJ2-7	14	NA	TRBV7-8	TGTGCCAGCAGCTTACGGGACACGACCTACGAGCAGTACTTC	CASSLRDTTYEQYF
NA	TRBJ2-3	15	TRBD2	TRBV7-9	TGTGCCAGCAGCTTAGTCGTGGGAGGGACAGATACGCAGTATTTT	CASSLVVGGTDTQYF
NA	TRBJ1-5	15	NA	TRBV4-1	TGCGCCAGCAGCCAAGAACCGCTTAGCAATCAGCCCCAGCATTTT	CASSQEPLSNQPQHF
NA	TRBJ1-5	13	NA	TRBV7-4	TGTGCCAGCAGCACAGGGCGAAATCAGCCCCAGCATTTT	CASSTGRNQPQHF
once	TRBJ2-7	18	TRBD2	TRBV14	TGTGCCAGCAGCTCGCGATATAGACTAGCGGGTACCGACTACGAGCAGTACTTC	CASSSRYRLAGTDYEQYF
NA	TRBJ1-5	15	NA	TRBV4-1	TGCGCCAGCAGCCAAGCGCCGCGGAGCAATCAGCCCCAGCATTTT	CASSQAPRSNQPQHF
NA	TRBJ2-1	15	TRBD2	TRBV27	TGTGCCAGCAGTTTAGAGGGTAGCGGGACGAGGGAGCAGTTCTTC	CASSLEGSGTREQFF
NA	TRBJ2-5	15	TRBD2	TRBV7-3	TGTGCCAGCAGCCCTGGGACTAGCGGGTGGGAGACCCAGTACTTC	CASSPGTSGWETQYF
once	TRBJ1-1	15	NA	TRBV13	TGTGCCAGCAGCTTAGTTCCGGGAGGGGGAACTGAAGCTTTCTTT	CASSLVPGGGTEAFF
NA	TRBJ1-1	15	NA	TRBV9	TGTGCCAGCAGCGTAGTGGACAGCATGAACACTGAAGCTTTCTTT	CASSVVDSMNTEAFF
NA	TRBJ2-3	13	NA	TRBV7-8	TGTGCCACCAGGGTCCCTAGCACAGATACGCAGTATTTT	CATRVPSTDTQYF
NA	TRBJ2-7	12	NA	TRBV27	TGTGCCAGCAGTTTATTGGGTAGCGAGCAGTACTTC	CASSLLGSEQYF
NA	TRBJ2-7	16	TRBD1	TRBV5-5	TGTGCCAGCAGCTCGGACAGGGTCCCAGCCCTTTCCGAGCAGTACTTC	CASSSDRVPALSEQYF
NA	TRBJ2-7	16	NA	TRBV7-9	TGTGCCAGCAGCTTAGGAAGCCAGGGGCCCCTCTACGAGCAGTACTTC	CASSLGSQGPLYEQYF
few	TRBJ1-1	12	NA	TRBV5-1	TGCGCCAGCAGCTTCGGGGGCACTGAAGCTTTCTTT	CASSFGGTEAFF
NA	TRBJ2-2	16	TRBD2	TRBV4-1	TGCGCCAGCAGCCTCGAACTAGCGGGAGGTCCCGGGGAGCTGTTTTTT	CASSLELAGGPGELFF
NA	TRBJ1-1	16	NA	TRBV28	TGTGCCAGCAGCGATGCTCCCGGTTGGGGGCCGGTTGTTGCTTTCTTT	CASSDAPGWGPVVAFF
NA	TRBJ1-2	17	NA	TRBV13	TGTGCCAGCAGCTTAGGCTACGGTCAGCTAGCTAACTATGGCTACACCTTC	CASSLGYGQLANYGYTF
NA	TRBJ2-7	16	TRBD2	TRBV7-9	TGTGCCAGCAGCCATCGAGAACTAGCGGGTCGCTACGAGCAGTACTTC	CASSHRELAGRYEQYF
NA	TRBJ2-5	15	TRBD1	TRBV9	TGTGCCAGCAGCGTTATGGGGACAGGGGAAGAGACCCAGTACTTC	CASSVMGTGEETQYF
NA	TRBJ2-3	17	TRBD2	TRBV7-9	TGTGCCAGCAGCTCTACTCTTCTAGCGGGATCCACAGATACGCAGTATTTT	CASSSTLLAGSTDTQYF
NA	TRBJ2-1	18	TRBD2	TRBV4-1	TGCGCCAGCAGCCTTTTTAACACTAGCGGGAGAGTCCACAATGAGCAGTTCTTC	CASSLFNTSGRVHNEQFF
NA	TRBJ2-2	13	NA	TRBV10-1	TGCGCCAGCAGTGTTCACCCCACCGGGGAGCTGTTTTTT	CASSVHPTGELFF
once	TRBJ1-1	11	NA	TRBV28	TGTGCCAGCAGTTGGACCGGCCAGGCTTTCTTT	CASSWTGQAFF
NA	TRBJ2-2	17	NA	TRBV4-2	TGTGCCAGCAGCCGTCGTGTTGGGGGCGAAGGCACCGGGGAGCTGTTTTTT	CASSRRVGGEGTGELFF
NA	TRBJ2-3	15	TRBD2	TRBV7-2	TGTGCCAGCAGCTTAACTAGCGGGATCGGGGATACGCAGTATTTT	CASSLTSGIGDTQYF
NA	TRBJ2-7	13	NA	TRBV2	TGTGCCAGCAGTGATAGTATCTCCTACGAGCAGTACTTC	CASSDSISYEQYF
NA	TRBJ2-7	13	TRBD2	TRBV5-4	TGTGCCAGCAGCTTATGGGGGGGATACGAGCAGTACTTC	CASSLWGGYEQYF
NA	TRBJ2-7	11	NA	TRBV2	TGTGCCAGCAGTGAAGGGGGCGAGCAGTACTTC	CASSEGGEQYF
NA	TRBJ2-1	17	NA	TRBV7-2	TGTGCCAGCAGCGCCGCCGGGACCCTCTTACCGGGGAATGAGCAGTTCTTC	CASSAAGTLLPGNEQFF
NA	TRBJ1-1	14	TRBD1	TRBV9	TGTGCCAGCAGCGTTCGGACAGGGGACACTGAAGCTTTCTTT	CASSVRTGDTEAFF
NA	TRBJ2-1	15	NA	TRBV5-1	TGCGCCAGCAGCTTGGACCTCAGCTCCTACAATGAGCAGTTCTTC	CASSLDLSSYNEQFF
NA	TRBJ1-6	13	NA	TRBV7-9	TGTGCCAGCAGCTTAGGGTTCGGCTCACCCCTCCACTTT	CASSLGFGSPLHF
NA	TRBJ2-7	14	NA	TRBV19	TGTGCCAGTAGTAAGGCCGCTAGGGGCTACGAGCAGTACTTC	CASSKAARGYEQYF
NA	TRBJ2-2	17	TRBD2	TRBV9	TGTGCCAGCAGCGTAGCTAGCGGGGGGATCAACACCGGGGAGCTGTTTTTT	CASSVASGGINTGELFF
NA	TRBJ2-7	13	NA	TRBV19	TGTGCCAGTAGTATTCGTAATTCCTACGAGCAGTACTTC	CASSIRNSYEQYF